Listed below are T cell receptor beta chains from one sample, sequenced in a study of CD8+CD57+ T cells in acquired aplastic anemia. Each CDR3 protein gets one entry after TCRdb re-called the reads with MiXCR. The sample includes 50,000 or so distinct CDR3 sequences, roughly 60% of them seen just once. Input material: sorted CD4+, CD8+, or CD8+CD57+ T cells (not recorded which) from PBMCs. The receptors come from a human donor with aplastic anemia. Both conserved end residues are trimmed from each CDR3. The order of the fields is V gene, clone size, J gene, CDR3 protein. The size of a clone is reported for some rows only, either as once, few or many, or as a class for expanded clones.

v_call: TRBV5-1
clone_size: many
j_call: TRBJ2-5
cdr3_aa: ASSPESMGETQY

v_call: TRBV27
clone_size: few
j_call: TRBJ2-2
cdr3_aa: ASSYSPGTGELF

v_call: TRBV19
clone_size: many
j_call: TRBJ1-2
cdr3_aa: ASSIDRPKNYGYT

v_call: TRBV25-1
clone_size: medium-sized
j_call: TRBJ2-5
cdr3_aa: ASSGQARETQY

v_call: TRBV2
clone_size: -
j_call: TRBJ1-6
cdr3_aa: ASSEGMTLNSPLH

v_call: TRBV7-2
clone_size: -
j_call: TRBJ2-5
cdr3_aa: ASSLSETQY

v_call: TRBV30
clone_size: once
j_call: TRBJ1-5
cdr3_aa: AWNGGSNQPQH

v_call: TRBV4-1
clone_size: many
j_call: TRBJ1-4
cdr3_aa: ASSQGPINEKLF

v_call: TRBV28
clone_size: many
j_call: TRBJ1-1
cdr3_aa: ASIVNTEAF

v_call: TRBV7-9
clone_size: many
j_call: TRBJ2-5
cdr3_aa: ASSEGGVEETQY

v_call: TRBV19
clone_size: -
j_call: TRBJ1-2
cdr3_aa: ASSVGSNYGYT

v_call: TRBV13
clone_size: many
j_call: TRBJ1-2
cdr3_aa: ASSLGRGYT

v_call: TRBV7-8
clone_size: -
j_call: TRBJ2-7
cdr3_aa: ASSPRPTYEQY

v_call: TRBV7-9
clone_size: -
j_call: TRBJ1-6
cdr3_aa: ASSFGTIDSPLH

v_call: TRBV24-1
clone_size: once
j_call: TRBJ2-7
cdr3_aa: ATSDPSGGTYEQY

v_call: TRBV6-1
clone_size: -
j_call: TRBJ2-7
cdr3_aa: ASSETESYEQY

v_call: TRBV29-1
clone_size: -
j_call: TRBJ2-3
cdr3_aa: SVVGTAGGVRDTQY

v_call: TRBV2
clone_size: -
j_call: TRBJ1-3
cdr3_aa: ASSESLDSGDTIY

v_call: TRBV4-1
clone_size: many
j_call: TRBJ2-3
cdr3_aa: ASSQRGGETDTQY

v_call: TRBV20-1
clone_size: many
j_call: TRBJ2-1
cdr3_aa: SARVGGQGANEQF

v_call: TRBV10-1
clone_size: -
j_call: TRBJ2-7
cdr3_aa: ASSDPGQGSEQY

v_call: TRBV2
clone_size: many
j_call: TRBJ1-4
cdr3_aa: ASSDSYSSTNEKLF

v_call: TRBV28
clone_size: -
j_call: TRBJ1-1
cdr3_aa: ASSPRQGLDTEAF

v_call: TRBV13
clone_size: many
j_call: TRBJ2-5
cdr3_aa: ASSLRAGQETQY

v_call: TRBV9
clone_size: -
j_call: TRBJ2-5
cdr3_aa: ASSVETKRGETQY

v_call: TRBV2
clone_size: -
j_call: TRBJ1-6
cdr3_aa: ASMGGARSPLH

v_call: TRBV19
clone_size: once
j_call: TRBJ2-2
cdr3_aa: ASSIQGTGELF

v_call: TRBV24-1
clone_size: many
j_call: TRBJ2-2
cdr3_aa: ATSDAKDVSPRELF

v_call: TRBV19
clone_size: -
j_call: TRBJ2-1
cdr3_aa: ASSIMGFSYNEQF

v_call: TRBV25-1
clone_size: few
j_call: TRBJ1-4
cdr3_aa: ASSPGVRTNEKLF

v_call: TRBV6-1
clone_size: -
j_call: TRBJ2-7
cdr3_aa: ASRGGRMRYGVEQY

v_call: TRBV13
clone_size: once
j_call: TRBJ2-1
cdr3_aa: ASSFESGGAFEQF

v_call: TRBV25-1
clone_size: -
j_call: TRBJ1-2
cdr3_aa: ASSGGTGAGYT

v_call: TRBV7-6
clone_size: once
j_call: TRBJ2-7
cdr3_aa: ASSVGLAGGLHEQY

v_call: TRBV11-2
clone_size: many
j_call: TRBJ2-7
cdr3_aa: ASSLLGGTGISYEQY

v_call: TRBV30
clone_size: many
j_call: TRBJ2-1
cdr3_aa: AWSNGFGQNYNEQF

v_call: TRBV7-2
clone_size: many
j_call: TRBJ2-2
cdr3_aa: ASTTEGGGELF

v_call: TRBV2
clone_size: -
j_call: TRBJ2-1
cdr3_aa: ATADGYNEQF

v_call: TRBV29-1
clone_size: -
j_call: TRBJ1-1
cdr3_aa: SVRTEMNTEAF

v_call: TRBV5-8
clone_size: -
j_call: TRBJ2-1
cdr3_aa: ASSLVQSHEQF